This T cell receptor beta chain was identified in a study of blood T cells in healthy people across ages. A minimum of 5.5 micrograms of total RNA was extracted per sample. This clonotype was recorded only once. Its antigen is not known. The V gene's germline CDR1 is SGHDT and CDR2 YYEEEE. The CDR3 spans 18 residues. J was trimmed by 7 bases and V by 4 bases; bases with no gene match: 23. Together with a sample-barcoded 5' primer, a J-beta primer mix was included in a second PCR lasting about 6 to 11 cycles. Each sample provided no less than 2.5 million CDR3-containing paired-end reads. Each CDR3 protein gets one entry after TCRdb re-called the 5' RACE reads with MiXCR. The table has 1.8 million or so distinct CDR3 sequences, roughly 43% seen once. Findings of the study overall: Those diversity estimates obtained from one million T cells were thought to be underestimates.

This clonotype was obtained from a human donor in good health. The gene calls are TRBV5-6 and TRBJ2-7, with 7 bases that match TRBD1. Source material: blood. In nucleotides, the CDR3 is TGTGCCAGCAGCCCTTCGTCCGGCGACAGGGAAGACTACAATGAGCAGTACTTC. Its translation: CASSPSSGDREDYNEQYF.